Listed here are 17 T cell receptor beta chains from one sample, sequenced in a study of T-cell reconstitution after alpha-beta-depleted transplantation in children. Unique molecular identifiers featured in how the TCRbeta library was prepared. One entry per CDR3 protein, called by TCRdb with MiXCR from the PCR reads. The repertoire consists of 540,000 or so distinct CDR3 sequences, with 23% occurring once and the leading ten covering 13% to 15%. The specimen comprised PBMCs, mostly from graft donor cells, sampled 360 days after TCRalphabeta/CD19-depleted stem cell transplant. The source is a boy under two years old who had a stem cell transplant for acute myeloid leukemia, so the T cells may come from the graft donor.

This clonotype was seen at least ten times. The chain joins TRBV4-3 to TRBJ2-7, with 7 bases that match TRBD2. V lost 0 bases to trimming and J lost 3 bases; unmatched junction nucleotides: 5. CDR1 is LGHNA and CDR2 is YSLEER in the germline V gene. The CDR3 is made up of 15 amino acids. As DNA, the CDR3 is TGCGCCAGCAGCCAAGACGGTGCGGGGGACTACGAGCAGTACTTC. Protein product: CASSQDGAGDYEQYF.

This sequence joins TRBV18 and TRBJ1-1; D unclear. Trimming removed 2 bases from V and 6 bases from J, with 7 bases in between. CDR1 is KGHSH and CDR2 is LQKENI in the germline V gene. The CDR3 extends over 12 amino acids. The CDR3 here is CASSPGEAEAFF. The CDR3 region has the DNA TGTGCCAGCTCACCAGGGGAAGCTGAAGCTTTCTTT.

This clonotype has at least ten counts. This rearrangement joins TRBV12-3 or TRBV12-4 to TRBJ2-1, with 7 bases matching TRBD1. Trimming cost V 3 bases and J 8 bases; bases outside gene matches: 7. The CDR3 has 14 residues. For the CDR3, the DNA is TGTGCCAGCAGTTTTCCGGACAGGAGCGATGAGCAGTTCTTC. Amino acids: CASSFPDRSDEQFF.

Many counts were recorded for this clonotype. The rearrangement joins TRBV9 to TRBJ2-3; D unresolved. Trimming removed 4 bases at V and 2 bases at J, with 17 bases between. CDR1 and CDR2 from the germline V gene are SGDLS and YYNGEE. CDR3 length: 16 residues. The CDR3 here is CASSPANGIHTDTQYF. CDR3 in DNA: TGTGCCAGCAGCCCGGCGAACGGAATCCACACAGATACGCAGTATTTT.

The chain recombines TRBV20-1 with TRBJ1-6, with no clear D. The CDR3 is 15 residues long. Between the trimmed V and J ends, which lost 6 bases and 7 bases, there was a span of 19 bases. Germline V lookup: CDR1 DFQATT, CDR2 SNEGSKA (reference sequence). This CDR3 is CSASTLIARNSPLHF. CDR3 nucleotides: TGCAGTGCGTCCACCTTAATAGCTAGGAATTCACCCCTCCACTTT.

This clonotype came up many times. This chain connects TRBV27 to TRBJ2-5, with D uncertain. Per germline, CDR1 MNHEY and CDR2 SMNVEV (reference sequence). The CDR3 totals 14 residues. Deletions cut 0 bases from V and 7 bases from J, with 12 bases between. For the CDR3, the DNA is TGTGCCAGCAGTTTATCCCTTCTATCCGCGACCCAGTACTTC. The encoded protein is CASSLSLLSATQYF.

This clonotype was observed a few times. This chain links TRBV7-2 with TRBJ2-1; perhaps TRBD2 as D (6 bases). V gave up 2 bases and J gave up 5 bases, with 10 bases separating them. CDR3 length equals 14 residues. CDR1 and CDR2 from the germline V gene are SGHTA and FQGNSA. CDR3 protein: CASSLLARDNEQFF. For the CDR3, the DNA is TGTGCCAGCAGCTTACTAGCGCGGGACAATGAGCAGTTCTTC.

In this sample, this clonotype turned up a few times. The chain carries TRBV7-9 and TRBJ2-1, with D unclear. The CDR3 runs to 16 residues. Germline lookup yields CDR1 SEHNR and CDR2 FQNEAQ (reference sequence). Trimming pared 4 bases from V and 0 bases from J, leaving 13 bases between. The CDR3 DNA sequence: TGTGCCAGCAGCTCTCCGACTGTGAGCTCCTACAATGAGCAGTTCTTC. Its translation: CASSSPTVSSYNEQFF.

CDR3 coding DNA: TGCGCCAGCAGCTCGGGACTTACAGAGACCCAGTACTTC. Translated, it gives CASSSGLTETQYF. The rearrangement joins TRBV5-1 to TRBJ2-5; a weak D match, TRBD2 (6 bases). The germline V and J ends were trimmed by 3 bases and 4 bases, with 10 bases remaining between them. The CDR3 sequence is 13 residues long. Germline loops: CDR1 SGHRS, CDR2 YFSETQ.

This clonotype was seen only a few times. The chain links TRBV7-9 to TRBJ2-1; D ambiguous. CDR1 and CDR2 from the germline V gene are SEHNR and FQNEAQ (reference sequence). Trimming took 4 bases from V and 4 from J, leaving 14 bases between them. The CDR3 is 15 amino acids. CDR3 in DNA: TGTGCCAGCAGCTCATCGGTCGGGCCTTACAATGAGCAGTTCTTC. Translated, it gives CASSSSVGPYNEQFF.

The gene calls are TRBV29-1 and TRBJ2-3, with unresolved D. This CDR3 is built from 13 residues. Trimming took off 4 bases at V and 2 bases at J, with 10 bases between the two ends. The germline V gene encodes CDR1 SQVTM and CDR2 ANQGSEA. The DNA of the CDR3 is TGCAGCGTTGTCGGATTTCCCACAGATACGCAGTATTTT. The encoded protein is CSVVGFPTDTQYF.

This clonotype has more than one count but fewer than ten. The CDR3 DNA reads as TGCGCCAGCAGCCCCGTGAACATCGTGGCTGAAGCTTTCTTT. It specifies CASSPVNIVAEAFF. The genes are TRBV4-3 and TRBJ1-1; no clear D. Germline V lookup: CDR1 LGHNA, CDR2 YSLEER. The CDR3 runs 14 residues. Trimming stripped 4 bases from V and 6 bases from J, with 15 bases between.

This chain joins TRBV20-1 and TRBJ1-5; D gene uncertain. This CDR3 contains 14 residues. V lost 4 bases to trimming and J lost 3 bases, with 13 bases between them. Germline V lookup: CDR1 DFQATT, CDR2 SNEGSKA (reference sequence). The CDR3 nucleotides are TGCAGTGCTATTGGCAGCACCTACAATCAGCCCCAGCATTTT. This sequence encodes CSAIGSTYNQPQHF.

As for this clonotype: Germline is not matched at one junction end, which may reflect a read error. This chain links TRBV20-1 with TRBJ2-7, with unresolved D. The germline V gene has CDR1 DFQATT and CDR2 SNEGSKA (reference sequence). This CDR3 spans 11 amino acids. The CDR3 here is CGATDSYEQYF. The CDR3 DNA follows: TGCGGTGCTACCGACTCCTACGAGCAGTACTTC.

The chain has TRBV20-1 and TRBJ1-1; 8 bases are a match to TRBD1. The germline gives CDR1 DFQATT, CDR2 SNEGSKA (reference sequence). The junction had 12 bases not matched to a gene; V was cut back by 8 bases and J by 4 bases. This CDR3 spans 14 amino acids. CDR3 region: CSTARTGPGTEAFF. The CDR3 coding sequence is TGCAGTACTGCAAGGACAGGGCCTGGCACTGAAGCTTTCTTT.

This clonotype appeared many times. This chain uses TRBV5-1 with TRBJ2-7; D is possibly TRBD1 (5 bases). Germline values: CDR1 SGHRS, CDR2 YFSETQ. Trimming removed 5 bases at V and 2 bases at J, with 11 bases between. CDR3 length: 13 residues. CDR3 amino acids: CASSPTGTYEQYV. The CDR3, as DNA: TGCGCCAGCAGTCCCACAGGTACCTACGAGCAGTACGTC.

The gene calls are TRBV6-1 and TRBJ2-4, with TRBD1 matching 8 bases. Germline trimming cut 6 bases from V and 12 bases from J; bases unmatched to any gene: 7. CDR1 is MNHNS and CDR2 is SASEGT in the germline V gene. CDR3 length: 12 amino acids. The DNA for the CDR3 is TGTGCCAGCAGCTACAGGGGGGAAAGTCAGTACTTC. Amino acid sequence: CASSYRGESQYF.